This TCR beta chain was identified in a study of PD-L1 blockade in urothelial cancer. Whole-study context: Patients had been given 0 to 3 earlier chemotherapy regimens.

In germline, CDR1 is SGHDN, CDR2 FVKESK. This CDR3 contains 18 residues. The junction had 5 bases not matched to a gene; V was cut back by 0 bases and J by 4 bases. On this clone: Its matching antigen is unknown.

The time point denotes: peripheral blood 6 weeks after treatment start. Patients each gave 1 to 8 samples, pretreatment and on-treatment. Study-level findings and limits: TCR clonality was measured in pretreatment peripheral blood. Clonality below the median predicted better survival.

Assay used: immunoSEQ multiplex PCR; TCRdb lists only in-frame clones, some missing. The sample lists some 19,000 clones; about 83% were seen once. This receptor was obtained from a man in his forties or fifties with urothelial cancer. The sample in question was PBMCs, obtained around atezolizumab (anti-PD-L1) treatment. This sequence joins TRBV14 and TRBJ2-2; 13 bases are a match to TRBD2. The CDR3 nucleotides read TGTGCCAGCAGCCAAGATCTAGGACTAGCGGGAGTCACCGGGGAGCTGTTTTTT. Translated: CASSQDLGLAGVTGELFF.